The clone carrying this T cell receptor (beta chain) was detected only once. The target antigen is unknown. The assay was immunoSEQ multiplex PCR, and TCRdb's table has in-frame clones only and misses some. The profile shows just over 4,000 clones, 64% of them singletons. This CDR3 spans 17 amino acids. V lost 0 bases and J lost 7; bases outside the gene matches: 7. Germline V gives CDR1 LGHNA, CDR2 YNFKEQ. The data belong to a study of coeliac disease. Findings and limits, study-wide: Most TRB amino acid sequences occurred in only one sample.

J is TRBJ2-2 and V is TRBV4-2; 11 nucleotides line up with TRBD2. The sequencing sample was made of lymphocytes from the gut lamina propria. This sequence originates from a woman between 25 and 40 years old without celiac disease. This chain's CDR3 is CASSQDLLAGGRGELFF. The CDR3 DNA follows: TGTGCCAGCAGCCAAGATTTGTTAGCGGGGGGGCGCGGGGAGCTGTTTTTT.